This TCR beta chain was captured in a study of T-cell memory formation after mild COVID-19. UMIs and sample barcodes were carried by the TCR alpha and TCR beta cDNA libraries that 5'RACE produced using constant-segment primers. From the 5' RACE reads, TCRdb called clonotypes with MiXCR, one entry per CDR3 protein. The sample has hundreds of thousands of distinct CDR3 sequences, around 17% seen once. Germline values: CDR1 SGHTA, CDR2 FQGNSA. This CDR3 region has 14 residues. Deletions cut 5 bases from V and 6 bases from J, with 14 bases between. Points from the study as a whole: A second wave expanding day 15 to 37 was CD4+-biased; contracting clones were balanced.

In regard to this clonotype: Its target is not known.

The sequence was collected from an adult woman who had mild COVID-19 (a few samples of this study predate the infection). Cell type and time point are not known. Sequences were obtained from PBMCs or a T cell subset sorted from them (not recorded which). This sequence joins TRBV7-2 and TRBJ1-5, with D hard to call. CDR3: CASSPLFGSQPQHF. CDR3 nucleotide sequence: TGTGCCAGCAGCCCATTATTCGGTTCTCAGCCCCAGCATTTT.